The 9 T cell receptor beta chains below come from one sample, sequenced in a study of neoadjuvant anti-PD-1 for oral cavity cancer. Profiling relied on immunoSEQ multiplex PCR, and the TCRdb table lists in-frame clones only, not all of them. The table includes around 17,000 clones, roughly three fifths detected once. The source material was PBMCs, sampled before nivolumab (anti-PD-1) treatment. The receptors were sampled from a person aged 35-79 years with oral cavity squamous cell carcinoma.

The chain has TRBV10-3 and TRBJ2-2; the D is unclear. Trimming pared 5 bases from V and 4 bases from J, leaving 5 bases between. The CDR3 consists of 12 residues. Germline V gene data show CDR1 as ENHRY and CDR2 as SYGVKD. The CDR3 sequence: CAISTATGELFF. The CDR3 DNA follows: TGTGCCATCAGTACAGCCACCGGGGAGCTGTTTTTT.

The chain is built from TRBV1 and TRBJ1-4; the table's D call, TRBD1, has no DNA check behind it. TRBV1 is marked as a pseudogene. The CDR3 extends over 15 amino acids. The CDR3 loop reads CTSRPTTGGDEKLFF. The CDR3 DNA reads as TGCACCAGCAGGCCCACGACAGGGGGCGACGAAAAACTGTTTTTT.

The J gene is TRBJ2-5, the V gene TRBV5-8; D not resolved. The CDR3 extends over 11 amino acids. CDR1 is SGHTS, CDR2 YDEGEE, per germline. Trimming removed 7 bases at V and 7 bases at J, with 11 bases between. The CDR3 protein is CASYPGGTQYF. In nucleotides, the CDR3 is TGTGCCAGCTACCCCGGCGGGACCCAGTACTTC.

This clone came up a few times. This sequence joins TRBV27 and TRBJ2-7; the match to TRBD1 covers 7 bases. V shed 6 bases and J 3 bases; nucleotides not matched to a gene: 5. This CDR3 spans 13 amino acids. The germline V gene has CDR1 MNHEY and CDR2 SMNVEV (reference sequence). Here the CDR3 DNA reads TGTGCCAGCAGATTTACAGGGGACTACGAGCAGTACTTC. It encodes CASRFTGDYEQYF.

The V and J genes are TRBV6-1 and TRBJ2-2, with TRBD1 matching 9 bases. The CDR3 is made up of 15 amino acids. The V segment lost 3 bases and the J segment 4 bases; nucleotides outside the gene matches: 3. Germline CDR1 is MNHNS and CDR2 is SASEGT. CDR3 coding DNA: TGTGCCAGCAGTGACGGGACAGGGCCCACCGGGGAGCTGTTTTTT. Protein product: CASSDGTGPTGELFF.

The CDR3 reads CASSPTPLGEQYF. CDR3 sequence (DNA): TGTGCCAGCAGCCCTACCCCCCTTGGCGAGCAGTACTTC. The V call is TRBV2, the J call TRBJ2-7, with D unclear. V lost 6 bases, J lost 6 bases, and 15 bases lay in between. The CDR3 runs to 13 residues. Germline CDR1 is SNHLY and CDR2 is FYNNEI. Supplemented by reference TRBV2 and TRBJ2-7, the full variable domain reads EPEVTQTPSHQVTQMGQEVILRCVPISNHLYFYWYRQILGQKVEFLVSFYNNEISEKSEIFDDQFSVERPDGSNFTLKIRSTKLEDSAMYFCASSPTPLGEQYFGPGTRLTVT.

The chain uses TRBV7-9 and TRBJ2-5, with D perhaps TRBD1 or TRBD2 (5 bases each). V lost 3 bases to trimming and J lost 5 bases, with 10 bases between them. CDR1 is SEHNR and CDR2 is FQNEAQ in the germline V gene (reference sequence). This CDR3 has 13 amino acids. The CDR3 region is CASSLGVGETQYF. CDR3 in DNA: TGTGCCAGCAGCTTGGGGGTAGGGGAGACCCAGTACTTC.

The J gene is TRBJ1-2, the V gene TRBV27; tentative D call: TRBD1 (5 bases). Trimming shortened V by 1 base and J by 8 bases, and 14 bases separated the two germline ends. CDR3 length equals 14 residues. In germline, CDR1 is MNHEY, CDR2 SMNVEV (reference sequence). The CDR3 here is CASSLYGSGQGYTF. CDR3 nucleotides: TGTGCCAGCAGTTTATACGGGTCAGGGCAAGGCTACACCTTC.

The chain employs TRBV9 and TRBJ2-1, with D hard to call. The CDR3 is made up of 14 amino acids. The germline V and J ends were trimmed by 0 bases and 0 bases, with 4 bases remaining between them. CDR1 SGDLS and CDR2 YYNGEE come from the germline V gene. CDR3: CASSVGGSYNEQFF. The CDR3 region has the DNA TGTGCCAGCAGCGTAGGGGGCTCCTACAATGAGCAGTTCTTC.